This T cell receptor (beta chain) derives from a study of T-cell reconstitution after alpha-beta-depleted transplantation in children. This clonotype was detected only a few times. Germline CDR1 is SGHTA and CDR2 is FQGTGA. The CDR3 has 20 residues. Trimming at V came to 2 bases and at J to 2 bases, leaving 16 bases not matched to a gene. The TCRbeta library incorporated unique molecular identifiers. One entry per CDR3 protein, called by TCRdb with MiXCR from the PCR reads. Of a few hundred thousand distinct CDR3 sequences listed, about a tenth are singletons. This sequence originates from a human donor who donated a stem cell graft to a child with acute myeloid leukemia. Source: PBMCs from the stem cell graft donor, taken from the stem cell graft. V is TRBV7-3 and J is TRBJ2-1; 9 bases agree with TRBD2. DNA for the CDR3: TGTGCCAGCAGCTTACGCGGTAGCGGGGGCCCTCACCTTCCCTACAATGAGCAGTTCTTC. It translates to CASSLRGSGGPHLPYNEQFF. Drawing the rest from reference TRBV7-3 and TRBJ2-1, the complete variable domain is GAGVSQTPSNKVTEKGKYVELRCDPISGHTALYWYRQSLGQGPEFLIYFQGTGAADDSGLPNDRFFAVRPEGSVSTLKIQRTERGDSAVYLCASSLRGSGGPHLPYNEQFFGPGTRLTVL.